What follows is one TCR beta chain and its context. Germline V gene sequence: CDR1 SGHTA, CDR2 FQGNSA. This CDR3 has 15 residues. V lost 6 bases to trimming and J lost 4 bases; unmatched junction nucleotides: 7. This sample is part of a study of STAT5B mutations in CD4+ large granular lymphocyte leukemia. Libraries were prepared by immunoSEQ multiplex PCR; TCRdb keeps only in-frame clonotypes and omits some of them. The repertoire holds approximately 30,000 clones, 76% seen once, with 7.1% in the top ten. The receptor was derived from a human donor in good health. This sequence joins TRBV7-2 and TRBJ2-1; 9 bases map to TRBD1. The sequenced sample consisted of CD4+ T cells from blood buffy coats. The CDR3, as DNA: TGTGCCAGCAGGTCCGGGACAGGGTCTTACAATGAGCAGTTCTTC. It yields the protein CASRSGTGSYNEQFF.